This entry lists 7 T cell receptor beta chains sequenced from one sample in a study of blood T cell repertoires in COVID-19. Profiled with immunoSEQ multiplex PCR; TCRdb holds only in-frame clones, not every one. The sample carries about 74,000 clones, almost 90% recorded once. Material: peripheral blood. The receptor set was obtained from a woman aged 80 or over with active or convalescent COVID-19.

In DNA form, the CDR3 reads TGTGCCAGCAGCCCCCCGGGGGGCCAGCCAGATACGCAGTATTTT. Translating gives CASSPPGGQPDTQYF. The J gene is TRBJ2-3, the V gene TRBV7-2, with a possible D match to TRBD2 (7 bases). Germline V lookup: CDR1 SGHTA, CDR2 FQGNSA. The CDR3 is made up of 15 amino acids. V dropped 5 bases and J dropped 4 bases, with 16 bases sitting between them.

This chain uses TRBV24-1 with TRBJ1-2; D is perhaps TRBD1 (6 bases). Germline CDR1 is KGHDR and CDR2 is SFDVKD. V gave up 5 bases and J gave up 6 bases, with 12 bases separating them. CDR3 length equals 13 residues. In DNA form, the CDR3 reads TGTGCCACCAGTGCACAGGGAATTGATGGCTACACCTTC. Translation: CATSAQGIDGYTF.

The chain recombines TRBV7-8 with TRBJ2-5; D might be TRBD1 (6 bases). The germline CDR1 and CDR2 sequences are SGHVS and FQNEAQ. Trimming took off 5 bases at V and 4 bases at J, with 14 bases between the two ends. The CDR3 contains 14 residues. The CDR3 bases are TGTGCCAGCAGCCCCTGGTCCAGGGGAGAGACCCAGTACTTC. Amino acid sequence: CASSPWSRGETQYF. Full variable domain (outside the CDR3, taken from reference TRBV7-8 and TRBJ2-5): GAGVSQSPRYKVAKRGQDVALRCDPISGHVSLFWYQQALGQGPEFLTYFQNEAQLDKSGLPSDRFFAERPEGSVSTLKIQRTQQEDSAVYLCASSPWSRGETQYFGPGTRLLVL.

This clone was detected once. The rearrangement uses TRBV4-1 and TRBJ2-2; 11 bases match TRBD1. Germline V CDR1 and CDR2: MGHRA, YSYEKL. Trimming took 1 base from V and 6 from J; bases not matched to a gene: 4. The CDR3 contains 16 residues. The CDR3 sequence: CASSQGLDRGPGELFF. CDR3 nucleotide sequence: TGCGCCAGCAGCCAAGGGCTGGACAGGGGGCCCGGGGAGCTGTTTTTT.

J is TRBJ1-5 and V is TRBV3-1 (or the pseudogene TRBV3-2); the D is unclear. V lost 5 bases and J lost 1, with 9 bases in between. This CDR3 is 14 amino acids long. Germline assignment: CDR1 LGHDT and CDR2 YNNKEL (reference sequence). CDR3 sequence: CASSAVHSNQPQHF. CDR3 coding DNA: TGTGCCAGCAGCGCGGTTCACAGCAATCAGCCCCAGCATTTT.

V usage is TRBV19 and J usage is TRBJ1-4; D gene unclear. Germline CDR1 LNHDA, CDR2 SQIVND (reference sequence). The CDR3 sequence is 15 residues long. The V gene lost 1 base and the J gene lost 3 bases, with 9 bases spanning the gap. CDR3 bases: TGTGCCAGTAGTATAGGAGGGCGGTCTAATGAAAAACTGTTTTTT. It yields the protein CASSIGGRSNEKLFF. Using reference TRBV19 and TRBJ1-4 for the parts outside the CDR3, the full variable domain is DGGITQSPKYLFRKEGQNVTLSCEQNLNHDAMYWYRQDPGQGLRLIYYSQIVNDFQKGDIAEGYSVSREKKESFPLTVTSAQKNPTAFYLCASSIGGRSNEKLFFGSGTQLSVL.

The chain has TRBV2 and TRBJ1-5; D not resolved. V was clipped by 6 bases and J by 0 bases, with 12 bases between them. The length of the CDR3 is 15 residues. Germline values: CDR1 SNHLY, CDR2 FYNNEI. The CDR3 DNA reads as TGTGCCAGCAGCCCGGGATCATCTAGCAATCAGCCCCAGCATTTT. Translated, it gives CASSPGSSSNQPQHF.